The 25 T cell receptor beta chains presented below share a single source sample, sequenced in a study. TCRdb fed the RT-PCR reads into MiXCR, producing one record per CDR3 protein. The repertoire holds 650,000 to 800,000 distinct CDR3 sequences, with 14% as singletons. Sequencing was done on a sample of memory CD4+ T cells from blood. These receptors were obtained from a female donor in good health, serving as a healthy control.

This clonotype has ten or more counts. This chain connects TRBV6-6 to TRBJ2-3; 7 bases map to TRBD2. Losses at the gene ends were 3 bases for V and 1 base for J; bases not matched to a gene: 4. Germline CDR1 is MNHNY and CDR2 is SVGAGI (reference sequence). The CDR3 extends over 15 amino acids. CDR3 nucleotide sequence: TGTGCCAGCAGTTATGGCGGGAGACGCACAGATACGCAGTATTTT. Translation gives CASSYGGRRTDTQYF.

V gene TRBV12-3 or TRBV12-4 combines with J gene TRBJ1-1; the D is unclear. This CDR3 has 14 residues. V was cut by 1 base and J by 4 bases, with 10 bases left in between. The CDR3 region is CASSLGVLATEAFF. CDR3 DNA: TGTGCCAGCAGTTTAGGAGTTCTGGCCACTGAAGCTTTCTTT.

The V and J genes are TRBV10-3 and TRBJ1-1; no clear D gene. This CDR3 is 14 amino acids long. Germline V gives CDR1 ENHRY, CDR2 SYGVKD. V lost 2 bases to trimming and J lost 4 bases, with 11 bases between them. As DNA, the CDR3 is TGTGCCATCAGTGAGGGTGGGGTGGCCACTGAAGCTTTCTTT. Its protein is CAISEGGVATEAFF.

This clonotype showed up just a few times. This chain uses TRBV2 with TRBJ1-1; 8 bases line up with TRBD1. Germline V CDR1 and CDR2: SNHLY, FYNNEI. There are 13 residues in the CDR3. Losses at the gene ends were 6 bases for V and 5 bases for J; bases not matched to a gene: 5. The CDR3 sequence is CASRGQEGTEAFF. For the CDR3, the DNA is TGTGCCAGCAGGGGACAGGAGGGGACTGAAGCTTTCTTT.

This clonotype has at least ten counts. The chain couples TRBV15 to TRBJ2-3; D perhaps matches TRBD2 (5 bases). From germline, CDR1 is LNHNV and CDR2 YYDKDF (reference sequence). V was pared by 0 bases and J by 3 bases, with 16 bases between. The CDR3 covers 17 residues. DNA of the CDR3: TGTGCCACCAGCAGAGATACTCCGGAAGCGGAGACAGATACGCAGTATTTT. Its translation is CATSRDTPEAETDTQYF.

This clonotype was counted ten times or more. The J gene is TRBJ2-1, the V gene TRBV7-9, with 7 bases matching TRBD1. Looked up from germline, CDR1 is SEHNR and CDR2 is FQNEAQ (reference sequence). The CDR3 has 13 residues. V lost 6 bases, J lost 5 bases, and 4 bases stayed unmatched. The CDR3 DNA reads TGTGCCAGCAGTCTTGGACAGGACAATGAGCAGTTCTTC. It encodes CASSLGQDNEQFF.

This clonotype was seen a handful of times. This chain connects TRBV9 to TRBJ1-2; D possibly corresponds to TRBD1 (6 bases). The germline gives CDR1 SGDLS, CDR2 YYNGEE. The CDR3 is 15 amino acids. V was trimmed by 1 base and J by 5 bases, leaving 15 bases between them. Here the CDR3 reads CASSVNPTGNYGYTF. The CDR3 nucleotides read TGTGCCAGCAGCGTAAACCCTACAGGGAATTATGGCTACACCTTC.

The V and J genes are TRBV10-3 and TRBJ2-3, with TRBD2 matching 7 bases. This CDR3 is built from 15 residues. The trim removed 4 bases at V and 4 bases at J, leaving 8 bases unmatched. Germline V lookup: CDR1 ENHRY, CDR2 SYGVKD. Here the CDR3 DNA reads TGTGCCATCAGTGTTGGCGGGAGTGCGGCAGATACGCAGTATTTT. Protein product: CAISVGGSAADTQYF.

The chain has TRBV7-9 and TRBJ1-4; TRBD1 is a possible D gene (5 bases). The CDR3 loop spans 15 amino acids. V was shortened by 5 bases and J by 7 bases, with 17 bases between the two germline ends. Germline lookup yields CDR1 SEHNR and CDR2 FQNEAQ (reference sequence). CDR3 nucleotide sequence: TGTGCCAGCAGCCCCGGGGCAGCGGCGACTGAAAAACTGTTTTTT. Amino acids: CASSPGAAATEKLFF.

This clonotype was observed many times. This chain links TRBV7-2 with TRBJ2-7, with D tentatively TRBD1 (6 bases). CDR3 length: 15 amino acids. V lost 2 bases, J lost 1 base, and 12 bases lay in between. CDR1 and CDR2 (germline): SGHTA, FQGNSA. DNA for the CDR3: TGTGCCAGCAGCTTATACGGAACAGGGTCCTACGAGCAGTACTTC. Translating it yields CASSLYGTGSYEQYF.

This clonotype was seen a handful of times. The chain recombines TRBV5-6 with TRBJ1-5, with D uncertain. Between the trimmed V and J ends, which lost 0 bases and 0 bases, there was a span of 7 bases. CDR1 is SGHDT, CDR2 YYEEEE, per germline. CDR3 size: 15 residues. The CDR3 here is CASSLGRYSNQPQHF. The CDR3 coding sequence is TGTGCCAGCAGCTTGGGAAGATATAGCAATCAGCCCCAGCATTTT. Looking up the rest from reference TRBV5-6 and TRBJ1-5 gives the full variable domain: DAGVTQSPTHLIKTRGQQVTLRCSPKSGHDTVSWYQQALGQGPQFIFQYYEEEERQRGNFPDRFSGHQFPNYSSELNVNALLLGDSALYLCASSLGRYSNQPQHFGDGTRLSIL.

This rearrangement joins TRBV7-9 to TRBJ2-1, with 9 nucleotides matching TRBD1. V gave up 5 bases and J gave up 9 bases; unmatched junction bases: 11. The germline V gene encodes CDR1 SEHNR and CDR2 FQNEAQ (reference sequence). The CDR3 covers 15 residues. In DNA, the CDR3 is TGTGCCAGCAGCGCAACACAGGGGGCGCGTGGTGAGCAGTTCTTC. It encodes CASSATQGARGEQFF.

The rearrangement links TRBV6-1 to TRBJ1-4, with D maybe TRBD1 (6 bases). Germline V gene sequence: CDR1 MNHNS, CDR2 SASEGT. The CDR3 sequence is 13 residues long. V was pared by 6 bases and J by 4 bases, with 9 bases between. Here the CDR3 reads CASRGQSNEKLFF. DNA for the CDR3: TGTGCCAGCAGAGGACAGAGTAATGAAAAACTGTTTTTT.

There are a few counts of this clonotype. The chain has TRBV5-1 and TRBJ2-1; TRBD1 agrees at 9 bases. The germline V gene has CDR1 SGHRS and CDR2 YFSETQ. Trimming removed 3 bases from V and 2 bases from J; junction bases left unmatched: 3. This CDR3 region has 15 residues. CDR3 DNA sequence: TGCGCCAGCAGCTGGACAGGGGCGGCCTACAATGAGCAGTTCTTC. Encoded protein: CASSWTGAAYNEQFF.

This clonotype was counted between two and nine times. The chain has TRBV20-1 and TRBJ2-7, with D possibly being TRBD1 or TRBD2 (6 bases each). The CDR3 is made up of 12 amino acids. The V gene's germline CDR1 is DFQATT and CDR2 SNEGSKA (reference sequence). V gave up 5 bases and J gave up 2 bases, with 10 bases separating them. The CDR3 coding sequence is TGCAGTGCTGGAGGGACAACCTACGAGCAGTACTTC. This sequence encodes CSAGGTTYEQYF.

The rearrangement links TRBV6-5 to TRBJ2-7; TRBD2 matches at 13 bases. The CDR3 is 14 residues long. Germline CDR1 reads MNHEY; CDR2 reads SVGAGI. J lost 7 bases, V lost 7 bases, and 7 bases had no gene match. The CDR3 is CASMILAGGYEQYF. In nucleotides, the CDR3 is TGTGCCAGCATGATACTAGCGGGAGGGTATGAGCAGTACTTC.

This clonotype was recorded at least ten times. The chain combines TRBV6-6 with TRBJ2-1; 9 bases match TRBD1. V lost 5 bases to trimming and J lost 13 bases; unmatched junction nucleotides: 9. The CDR3 runs to 13 residues. Germline CDR1 and CDR2: MNHNY and SVGAGI (reference sequence). CDR3 sequence: CASSPGPGQGQFF. The CDR3 region has the DNA TGTGCCAGCAGTCCCGGACCGGGACAGGGTCAGTTCTTC.

The rearrangement uses TRBV7-2 and TRBJ1-3, with D perhaps matching TRBD1 (5 bases). The CDR3 covers 16 residues. Germline CDR1 is SGHTA and CDR2 is FQGNSA. V lost 4 bases and J 4 bases, leaving 17 bases between the germline ends. CDR3 protein: CASSYLGTNSGNTIYF. The CDR3 DNA follows: TGTGCCAGCAGCTACCTCGGGACGAACTCCGGAAACACCATATATTTT.

This clonotype appeared a single time. The J gene is TRBJ1-6, the V gene TRBV7-2; TRBD1 agrees at 8 bases. The germline V gene encodes CDR1 SGHTA and CDR2 FQGNSA. CDR3 length: 12 residues. V trimming: 2 bases; J trimming: 14 bases; junction bases outside the gene matches: 2. This CDR3 reads CASSLPGGALHF. CDR3 coding DNA: TGTGCCAGCAGCTTACCAGGGGGCGCCCTCCACTTT. The entire variable domain, with the rest obtained from reference TRBV7-2 and TRBJ1-6, is as follows: GAGVSQSPSNKVTEKGKDVELRCDPISGHTALYWYRQSLGQGLEFLIYFQGNSAPDKSGLPSDRFSAERTGGSVSTLTIQRTQQEDSAVYLCASSLPGGALHFGNGTRLTVT.

This clonotype was seen at least ten times. The chain carries TRBV5-1 and TRBJ1-1; D unclear. Germline loops: CDR1 SGHRS, CDR2 YFSETQ. The CDR3 totals 14 residues. V shed 0 bases and J shed 5 bases, with 11 bases lying between them. The CDR3 nucleotides are TGCGCCAGCAGCTTGGTAGCCGCGGGGACTGAAGCTTTCTTT. Encoded protein: CASSLVAAGTEAFF.

The CDR3 region is CATSDTVQETQYF. The CDR3 nucleotides are TGTGCCACCAGTGATACAGTCCAAGAGACCCAGTACTTC. V gene TRBV24-1 combines with J gene TRBJ2-5; D is unresolved. Looked up from germline, CDR1 is KGHDR and CDR2 is SFDVKD. The length of the CDR3 is 13 residues. V was shortened by 3 bases and J by 1 base, with 5 bases between the two germline ends.

Concerning this clonotype itself: A much more abundant neighbour one base away suggests this may be a read error. The CDR3 does not close with the conserved phenylalanine or tryptophan, likely indicating a read error. The chain recombines TRBV12-3 or TRBV12-4 with TRBJ2-2; D possibly matches TRBD1 or TRBD2 (5 bases each). The CDR3 loop spans 12 amino acids. CDR3 coding DNA: TGTGCGGGGGTTGCGAACACCGGGGAGCTGTTTATT. Residues: CAGVANTGELFI.

The rearrangement joins TRBV6-2 or TRBV6-3 to TRBJ2-2; TRBD1 might be the D (6 bases). Germline lookup yields CDR1 MNHEY and CDR2 SVGEGT. The CDR3 is 15 amino acids. V was pared by 9 bases and J by 4 bases, with 18 bases between. CDR3 sequence reads: CASTGYGAGTGELFF. DNA of the CDR3: TGTGCCAGTACAGGGTATGGGGCAGGCACCGGGGAGCTGTTTTTT.

With respect to this clonotype: This may be a read error, as it is one base from a much larger clone. The chain links TRBV20-1 to TRBJ2-7, with a tentative D call TRBD2 (6 bases). CDR3 size: 16 residues. Germline V gene data show CDR1 as DFQATT and CDR2 as SNEGSKA (reference sequence). The CDR3 region has the DNA TGCAGTGCTAGGGCTTCCGACATCGGGAGCTCCTACGAGCACTACTTC. This translates into CSARASDIGSSYEHYF.

V is TRBV15 and J is TRBJ1-2; D remains ambiguous. V lost 0 bases and J 0 bases, leaving 8 bases between the germline ends. This CDR3 contains 15 residues. CDR1 and CDR2 from the germline V gene are LNHNV and YYDKDF (reference sequence). In DNA form, the CDR3 reads TGTGCCACCAGCAGAGATTACACAGCTAACTATGGCTACACCTTC. This gives the protein CATSRDYTANYGYTF.